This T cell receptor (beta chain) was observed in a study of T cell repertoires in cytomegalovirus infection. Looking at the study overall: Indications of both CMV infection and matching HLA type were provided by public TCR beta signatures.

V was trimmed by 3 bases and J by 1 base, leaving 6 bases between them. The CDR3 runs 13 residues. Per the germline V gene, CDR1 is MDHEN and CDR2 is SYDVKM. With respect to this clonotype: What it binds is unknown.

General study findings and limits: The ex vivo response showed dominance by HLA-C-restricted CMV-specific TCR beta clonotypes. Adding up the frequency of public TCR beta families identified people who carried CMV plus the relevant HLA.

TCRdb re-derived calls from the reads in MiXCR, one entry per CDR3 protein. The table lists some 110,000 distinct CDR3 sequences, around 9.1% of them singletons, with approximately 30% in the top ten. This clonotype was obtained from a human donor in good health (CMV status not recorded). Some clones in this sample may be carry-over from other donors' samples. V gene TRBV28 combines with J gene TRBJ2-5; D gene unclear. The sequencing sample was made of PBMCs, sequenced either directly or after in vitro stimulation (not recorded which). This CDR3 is CASSLYGQETQYF. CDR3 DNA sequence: TGTGCCAGCAGTTTGTATGGCCAAGAGACCCAGTACTTC.